Below are 20 T cell receptor beta chains sequenced from a single sample in a study of post-analysis software for immune sequencing data. Built from TCR beta cDNA, the libraries had unique molecular identifiers in them. TCRdb ran MiXCR on the PCR reads and lists one entry per CDR3 protein. The sample consists of some 370,000 distinct CDR3 sequences, 30% to 45% of them appearing once. Findings and limits, study-wide: Several TRBV segments (TRBV5-6, TRBV5-1 and TRBV20-1 among them) occurred more frequently in patients than in controls.

These TCRs' antigens remain unknown. The sample comprised blood. These receptors were collected from a girl between 5 and 17 years old with multiple sclerosis.

This clonotype has more than one count but fewer than ten. An end of the junction does not agree with germline; a read error may underlie this. The chain is built from TRBV7-2 and TRBJ1-2; D might be TRBD1 (5 bases). The germline V gene has CDR1 SGHTA and CDR2 FQGNSA. This CDR3 has 14 amino acids. CDR3: CASRDWRGNYGYTF. CDR3 nucleotides: TGTGCCAGCAGGGACTGGCGGGGGAACTACGGCTACACCTTC.

The gene calls are TRBV27 and TRBJ2-1, with 10 bases aligning to TRBD2. V lost 6 bases and J lost 4; bases outside the gene matches: 6. This CDR3 has 15 residues. The V gene's germline CDR1 is MNHEY and CDR2 SMNVEV (reference sequence). DNA of the CDR3: TGTGCCAGCAGATTTAGCGGGGGGCCATACAATGAGCAGTTCTTC. It codes for CASRFSGGPYNEQFF.

The chain couples TRBV5-6 to TRBJ2-3; 10 bases line up with TRBD2. Looked up from germline, CDR1 is SGHDT and CDR2 is YYEEEE. V gave up 2 bases and J gave up 1 base; unmatched junction bases: 7. The length of the CDR3 is 17 residues. In DNA form, the CDR3 reads TGTGCCAGCAGCTTTCTCCCCGGGACTAGCGGCACAGATACGCAGTATTTT. Protein product: CASSFLPGTSGTDTQYF.

This chain connects TRBV20-1 to TRBJ1-2, with TRBD1 identical over 7 bases. V lost 5 bases and J lost 0; bases outside the gene matches: 3. Germline lookup yields CDR1 DFQATT and CDR2 SNEGSKA (reference sequence). The CDR3 contains 13 residues. The CDR3 sequence is CSARQGANYGYTF. The CDR3 bases are TGCAGTGCTCGACAGGGAGCTAACTATGGCTACACCTTC.

The genes are TRBV7-2 and TRBJ2-7; 8 bases are shared with TRBD2. V shed 2 bases and J 2 bases; nucleotides not matched to a gene: 11. CDR1 is SGHTA and CDR2 is FQGNSA in the germline V gene. This CDR3 spans 17 amino acids. Written as DNA, the CDR3 is TGTGCCAGCAGCTTAAGCGTCGCGGGGGGCACGGCCTACGAGCAGTACTTC. It encodes CASSLSVAGGTAYEQYF.

This sequence joins TRBV2 and TRBJ2-3; 10 nucleotides line up with TRBD2. Germline assignment: CDR1 SNHLY and CDR2 FYNNEI. The CDR3 covers 16 residues. The trim removed 7 bases at V and 2 bases at J, leaving 9 bases unmatched. The CDR3 nucleotides are TGTGCCAGCACCAACGGACTAGCGGCAACCACAGATACGCAGTATTTT. Protein: CASTNGLAATTDTQYF.

The chain links TRBV12-3 or TRBV12-4 to TRBJ2-3; D is unclear. V was clipped by 6 bases and J by 0 bases, with 13 bases between them. This CDR3 region has 15 residues. The CDR3 bases are TGTGCCAGCAGAACTGGAACCATGAGCACAGATACGCAGTATTTT. It encodes CASRTGTMSTDTQYF.

V is TRBV29-1 and J is TRBJ1-4, with D maybe TRBD1 (5 bases). This CDR3 is 12 amino acids long. V was pared by 5 bases and J by 8 bases, with 12 bases between. The germline gives CDR1 SQVTM, CDR2 ANQGSEA. The CDR3 DNA reads as TGCAGCGTTCGGGGGTCGGGGGAAAAACTGTTTTTT. This gives the protein CSVRGSGEKLFF.

The chain uses TRBV20-1 and TRBJ2-3; tentative D call: TRBD2 (6 bases). This CDR3 has 13 residues. V was pared by 0 bases and J by 5 bases, with 9 bases between. Germline CDR1 reads DFQATT; CDR2 reads SNEGSKA (reference sequence). The CDR3 is CSARDSGRDTQYF. The CDR3 nucleotides read TGCAGTGCTAGAGATAGCGGCCGAGATACGCAGTATTTT.

This chain uses TRBV7-8 with TRBJ2-3, with D perhaps matching TRBD1 (5 bases). The germline V and J ends were trimmed by 5 bases and 0 bases, with 24 bases remaining between them. The CDR3 has 19 amino acids. Germline CDR1 and CDR2: SGHVS and FQNEAQ. CDR3: CASSTPLGLQESSTDTQYF. The CDR3 coding sequence is TGTGCCAGCAGCACACCCCTGGGGCTACAGGAGTCTAGCACAGATACGCAGTATTTT.

V is TRBV20-1 and J is TRBJ1-2; no definite D call. The CDR3 has 14 amino acids. Germline values: CDR1 DFQATT, CDR2 SNEGSKA (reference sequence). V lost 0 bases and J 4 bases, leaving 12 bases between the germline ends. The CDR3 here is CSAREARMGYGYTF. CDR3 in DNA: TGCAGTGCTAGAGAGGCGAGGATGGGCTATGGCTACACCTTC.

This clonotype was detected a few times. The chain links TRBV12-3 or TRBV12-4 to TRBJ2-4; TRBD1 agrees at 9 bases. V dropped 1 base and J dropped 11; count of bases not matched to a gene: 3. This CDR3 has 13 residues. Here the CDR3 DNA reads TGTGCCAGCAGTTTAGAGAACAGGGGGCTTCAGTACTTC. This translates into CASSLENRGLQYF.

This chain uses TRBV20-1 with TRBJ1-2; TRBD1 aligns across 8 bases. V gave up 3 bases and J gave up 6 bases; unmatched junction bases: 9. Germline values: CDR1 DFQATT, CDR2 SNEGSKA (reference sequence). This CDR3 comprises 14 residues. The CDR3 region has the DNA TGCAGTGCTAGGGTTTGGACAGGGAAAGATGGCTACACCTTC. Protein product: CSARVWTGKDGYTF.

CDR3 nucleotide sequence: TGTGCCAGCATGCCGCAGGAAAAGGATACGCAGTATTTT. Protein product: CASMPQEKDTQYF. The chain recombines TRBV6-6 with TRBJ2-3, with no clear D. CDR1 MNHNY and CDR2 SVGAGI come from the germline V gene (reference sequence). There are 13 residues in the CDR3. The V and J ends lost 7 bases and 6 bases respectively, with 14 bases between them.

Note on this clonotype: A much more abundant neighbour one base away suggests this may be a read error. V and J are TRBV3-1 and TRBJ2-5; D assignment may be TRBD1 or TRBD2 (5 bases each). The DNA end is a closer match to TRBJ2-7, so the J assignment may be wrong. The CDR3 length is 14 residues. In germline, CDR1 is LGHDT, CDR2 YNNKEL (reference sequence). CDR3 in amino acids: CASGPGTVSYEQYF. The CDR3, as DNA: TGTGCCAGCGGCCCTGGGACGGTCTCCTACGAGCAGTACTTC.

The CDR3 here is CASSLAGGEGKQFF. The DNA for the CDR3 is TGTGCCAGCAGTTTAGCGGGGGGCGAGGGTAAGCAGTTCTTC. This chain uses TRBV27 with TRBJ2-1; 8 positions match TRBD2. Germline V gene data show CDR1 as MNHEY and CDR2 as SMNVEV (reference sequence). This CDR3 is built from 14 residues. Germline trimming cut 2 bases from V and 11 bases from J; bases unmatched to any gene: 8.

The gene calls are TRBV5-5 and TRBJ2-7, with D perhaps matching TRBD1 (5 bases). V lost 4 bases and J 3 bases, leaving 29 bases between the germline ends. Germline V gives CDR1 SGHKS, CDR2 YYEKEE (reference sequence). CDR3 length equals 19 residues. DNA of the CDR3: TGTGCCAGCAGCCCCCACACCCGGACATGGCATGATGATAGCTACGAGCAGTACTTC. As protein: CASSPHTRTWHDDSYEQYF.

The V call is TRBV11-2, the J call TRBJ2-1; tentatively, D is TRBD1 or TRBD2 (5 bases each). The CDR3 extends over 11 amino acids. CDR1 is SGHAT, CDR2 FQNNGV, per germline. V lost 0 bases and J lost 14, with 8 bases in between. CDR3 region: CASSLEGEEFF. The CDR3 nucleotides are TGTGCCAGCAGCTTAGAGGGGGAAGAGTTCTTC.

The chain couples TRBV28 to TRBJ1-2, with no clear D. Germline CDR1 and CDR2: MDHEN and SYDVKM. The CDR3 totals 12 residues. V was shortened by 5 bases and J by 4 bases, with 8 bases between the two germline ends. The CDR3 DNA reads TGTGCCAGCAGTCGCCGGGGCTATGGCTACACCTTC. Its protein is CASSRRGYGYTF.

V and J are TRBV15 and TRBJ2-5; 9 positions match TRBD1. Germline V gene lookup returns CDR1 LNHNV and CDR2 YYDKDF (reference sequence). The V gene end was trimmed by 3 bases and the J gene end by 3 bases; junction bases not matched to a gene: 8. This CDR3 is built from 16 residues. The CDR3 here is CATSSVGQGREETQYF. CDR3 nucleotides: TGTGCCACCAGCAGTGTCGGACAGGGGCGGGAAGAGACCCAGTACTTC.